The 25 T cell receptor beta chains listed next were all sequenced from one sample in a study of control samples from healthy donors and cancer patients. Measured with immunoSEQ multiplex PCR; TCRdb has only the in-frame clones, and not every one. The sample contains around 130,000 clones, around nine tenths of which appear only once. Input material: blood. These TCRs come from a man in his forties or fifties in good health.

The chain recombines TRBV10-3 with TRBJ1-1; D remains unclear. The CDR3 consists of 16 residues. V gave up 3 bases and J gave up 0 bases, with 14 bases separating them. Germline V CDR1 and CDR2: ENHRY, SYGVKD. DNA of the CDR3: TGTGCCATCAGTGAAAGGGATTTCCTCATGAACACTGAAGCTTTCTTT. It yields the protein CAISERDFLMNTEAFF.

The genes are TRBV29-1 and TRBJ2-7, with 11 bases lining up with TRBD2. The CDR3 sequence is 12 residues long. The V and J ends lost 4 bases and 5 bases, in that order; junction bases with no gene match: 1. Germline-derived CDR1 and CDR2 are SQVTM and ANQGSEA. CDR3: CSVALAGDEQYF. DNA for the CDR3: TGCAGCGTTGCACTAGCGGGGGACGAGCAGTACTTC.

This rearrangement joins TRBV29-1 to TRBJ1-1; TRBD1 agrees at 9 bases. The germline V gene encodes CDR1 SQVTM and CDR2 ANQGSEA. V lost 4 bases and J lost 0; bases outside the gene matches: 3. This CDR3 is 14 amino acids long. The CDR3 bases are TGCAGCGTTGGGGGGACAGGGATGAACACTGAAGCTTTCTTT. Residues: CSVGGTGMNTEAFF.

The V and J genes are TRBV27 and TRBJ1-5; possible D gene TRBD1, 5 bases. Trimming took off 0 bases at V and 4 bases at J, with 16 bases between the two ends. The CDR3 loop spans 17 amino acids. In germline, CDR1 is MNHEY, CDR2 SMNVEV (reference sequence). CDR3 sequence: CASSLSGMPGENQPQHF. The DNA of the CDR3 is TGTGCCAGCAGTTTATCGGGTATGCCGGGGGAAAATCAGCCCCAGCATTTT.

The chain joins TRBV4-1 to TRBJ1-1, with TRBD1 matching 7 bases. CDR3 size: 13 residues. The V gene's germline CDR1 is MGHRA and CDR2 YSYEKL. After removal of 2 bases from V and 8 bases from J, the junction contained 5 bases not matched to a gene. The CDR3 DNA reads as TGCGCCAGCAGCCAACCCGACAGGGCGGAAGCTTTCTTT. This sequence encodes CASSQPDRAEAFF.

V usage is TRBV11-1 and J usage is TRBJ1-4, with a weak D call TRBD1 (5 bases). CDR1 SGHAT and CDR2 FQDESV come from the germline V gene (reference sequence). V dropped 5 bases and J dropped 8 bases, with 15 bases sitting between them. The CDR3 contains 14 residues. CDR3 DNA sequence: TGTGCCAGCAGCGAGCCGGGACTGACCGAAAAACTGTTTTTT. Residues: CASSEPGLTEKLFF. Looking up the rest from reference TRBV11-1 and TRBJ1-4 gives the full variable domain: EAEVAQSPRYKITEKSQAVAFWCDPISGHATLYWYRQILGQGPELLVQFQDESVVDDSQLPKDRFSAERLKGVDSTLKIQPAELGDSAMYLCASSEPGLTEKLFFGSGTQLSVL.

The rearrangement links TRBV6-2 or TRBV6-3 to TRBJ2-7, with D perhaps matching TRBD1 (6 bases). V dropped 6 bases and J dropped 4 bases, with 16 bases sitting between them. CDR1 is MNHEY, CDR2 SVGEGT, per germline. CDR3 length equals 14 residues. The CDR3 here is CASSWTAMRYEQYF. CDR3 coding DNA: TGTGCCAGCAGCTGGACAGCCATGCGATACGAGCAGTACTTC.

V usage is TRBV6-1 and J usage is TRBJ1-2; D uncertain. This CDR3 is 13 amino acids long. In germline, CDR1 is MNHNS, CDR2 SASEGT. Trimming took off 0 bases at V and 4 bases at J, with 6 bases between the two ends. Written as DNA, the CDR3 is TGTGCCAGCAGTGAAGCGCTGGGCTATGGCTACACCTTC. This encodes CASSEALGYGYTF.

This clone has just one count. The V and J genes are TRBV30 and TRBJ1-4, with TRBD1 matching 12 bases. The germline CDR1 and CDR2 sequences are GTSNPN and SVGIG (reference sequence). CDR3 size: 15 residues. V dropped 3 bases and J dropped 8; count of bases not matched to a gene: 7. The CDR3 coding sequence is TGTGCCTGGAGCCCCAGGGGGACAGGGGGCGAAAAACTGTTTTTT. Its protein is CAWSPRGTGGEKLFF.

The chain has TRBV5-4 and TRBJ1-2, with no clear D. In germline, CDR1 is SGHNT, CDR2 YYREEE (reference sequence). Trimming removed 4 bases from V and 2 bases from J, with 24 bases in between. This CDR3 region has 18 residues. This chain's CDR3 is CASSGGPSIVKRNYGYTF. The DNA of the CDR3 is TGTGCCAGCAGCGGCGGGCCTTCAATTGTTAAGAGGAACTATGGCTACACCTTC.

The CDR3 region has the DNA TGTGCCAGCAAGCGACAGGGAAGTCGACCCGGGGAGCTGTTTTTT. Its protein product is CASKRQGSRPGELFF. The V and J genes are TRBV6-5 and TRBJ2-2, with 7 bases lining up with TRBD1. Germline V CDR1 and CDR2: MNHEY, SVGAGI. The V and J ends lost 7 bases and 6 bases, in that order; junction bases with no gene match: 11. CDR3 length equals 15 residues.

The V call is TRBV4-1, the J call TRBJ2-1; D may be TRBD2 (5 bases). The CDR3 runs 17 residues. Trimming shortened V by 4 bases and J by 10 bases, and 26 bases separated the two germline ends. In germline, CDR1 is MGHRA, CDR2 YSYEKL. DNA for the CDR3: TGCGCCAGCAGCCTGGAAAAGGGCCGGGATATGATGTCGGAGCAGTTCTTC. It translates to CASSLEKGRDMMSEQFF.

This chain links TRBV5-1 with TRBJ1-2; maybe TRBD1 (6 bases). Germline V CDR1 and CDR2: SGHRS, YFSETQ. Trimming removed 4 bases from V and 4 bases from J, with 17 bases in between. This CDR3 contains 15 residues. CDR3 sequence reads: CASSPGQHGGYGYTF. The DNA for the CDR3 is TGCGCCAGCAGCCCTGGACAGCACGGGGGCTATGGCTACACCTTC.

Comment on this clone: Other DNA sequences from this sample encode an identical CDR3 as well. The chain couples TRBV5-6 to TRBJ2-1; 7 bases are a match to TRBD1. V shed 2 bases and J 3 bases; nucleotides not matched to a gene: 2. Germline assignment: CDR1 SGHDT and CDR2 YYEEEE. This CDR3 is built from 14 residues. DNA of the CDR3: TGTGCCAGCAGCTTTGGGACAGACTACAATGAGCAGTTCTTC. Amino acids: CASSFGTDYNEQFF.

This chain joins TRBV2 and TRBJ1-1; D might be TRBD1 (5 bases). V gave up 2 bases and J gave up 4 bases, with 17 bases separating them. The germline CDR1 and CDR2 sequences are SNHLY and FYNNEI. This CDR3 is 16 amino acids long. CDR3 region: CASSEIEAGLATEAFF. The CDR3, as DNA: TGTGCCAGCAGTGAAATTGAGGCAGGGTTGGCCACTGAAGCTTTCTTT. Complete variable domain (other parts from reference TRBV2 and TRBJ1-1): EPEVTQTPSHQVTQMGQEVILRCVPISNHLYFYWYRQILGQKVEFLVSFYNNEISEKSEIFDDQFSVERPDGSNFTLKIRSTKLEDSAMYFCASSEIEAGLATEAFFGQGTRLTVV.

The genes are TRBV2 and TRBJ1-2; a weak D match, TRBD1 (6 bases). CDR1 and CDR2 from the germline V gene are SNHLY and FYNNEI. The CDR3 loop spans 14 amino acids. Trimming removed 7 bases from V and 6 bases from J, with 18 bases in between. The CDR3 is CASKTGGAGHGYTF. Here the CDR3 DNA reads TGTGCCAGCAAAACGGGGGGCGCGGGCCATGGCTACACCTTC.

This clone came up a few times. The chain uses TRBV7-3 and TRBJ2-6; no firm D call. Germline CDR1 reads SGHTA; CDR2 reads FQGTGA. V lost 0 bases, J lost 0 bases, and 12 bases lay in between. The CDR3 is 18 residues long. CDR3 in amino acids: CASSLTGPWLSGANVLTF. CDR3 in DNA: TGTGCCAGCAGCTTAACAGGGCCCTGGCTCTCTGGGGCCAACGTCCTGACTTTC.

The chain links TRBV24-1 to TRBJ1-2; D is undetermined. The germline V and J ends were trimmed by 3 bases and 7 bases, with 5 bases remaining between them. The germline V gene encodes CDR1 KGHDR and CDR2 SFDVKD. This CDR3 is 11 amino acids long. CDR3 sequence (DNA): TGTGCCACCAGTGATAGGAGTGGCTACACCTTC. Its translation: CATSDRSGYTF.

The rearrangement uses TRBV6-1 and TRBJ2-4; no clear D gene. The CDR3 is 14 residues long. The V end was cut by 1 base, the J end by 0 bases, with 4 bases between. The V gene's germline CDR1 is MNHNS and CDR2 SASEGT. The CDR3 loop reads CASSEGGAKNIQYF. For the CDR3, the DNA is TGTGCCAGCAGTGAAGGAGGAGCCAAAAACATTCAGTACTTC.

In its sample, this clone was seen a few times. The rearrangement links TRBV9 to TRBJ2-3; 7 nucleotides align to TRBD2. Germline V gives CDR1 SGDLS, CDR2 YYNGEE. V lost 1 base, J lost 4 bases, and 18 bases stayed unmatched. The CDR3 totals 19 residues. CDR3 DNA sequence: TGTGCCAGCAGCGTAACCCCCCGGGCAAGCGGGGCGGTGTCAGATACGCAGTATTTT. It codes for CASSVTPRASGAVSDTQYF. Complete variable domain (other parts from reference TRBV9 and TRBJ2-3): DSGVTQTPKHLITATGQRVTLRCSPRSGDLSVYWYQQSLDQGLQFLIQYYNGEERAKGNILERFSAQQFPDLHSELNLSSLELGDSALYFCASSVTPRASGAVSDTQYFGPGTRLTVL.

The chain carries TRBV15 and TRBJ2-2; 10 bases map to TRBD1. This CDR3 is built from 15 residues. Germline V gene sequence: CDR1 LNHNV, CDR2 YYDKDF (reference sequence). Losses at the gene ends were 4 bases for V and 10 bases for J; bases not matched to a gene: 9. The CDR3 reads CATSNRDRGSAELFF. The CDR3 coding sequence is TGTGCCACCAGCAACCGGGACAGGGGCTCCGCGGAGCTGTTTTTT.

This chain links TRBV5-1 with TRBJ2-3; D is perhaps TRBD1 (6 bases). This CDR3 has 16 residues. The germline gives CDR1 SGHRS, CDR2 YFSETQ. Trimming stripped 0 bases from V and 6 bases from J, with 17 bases between. The CDR3 loop is CASSLAGTGSKDTQYF. As DNA, the CDR3 is TGCGCCAGCAGCTTGGCCGGAACAGGGAGTAAGGATACGCAGTATTTT. Looking up the rest from reference TRBV5-1 and TRBJ2-3 gives the full variable domain: KAGVTQTPRYLIKTRGQQVTLSCSPISGHRSVSWYQQTPGQGLQFLFEYFSETQRNKGNFPGRFSGRQFSNSRSEMNVSTLELGDSALYLCASSLAGTGSKDTQYFGPGTRLTVL.

The V gene is TRBV11-2, the J gene TRBJ2-5; perhaps TRBD1 as D (6 bases). Per the germline V gene, CDR1 is SGHAT and CDR2 is FQNNGV. CDR3 size: 16 residues. The germline V and J ends were trimmed by 5 bases and 0 bases, with 16 bases remaining between them. CDR3 sequence: CASSTGTRTHQETQYF. In nucleotides, the CDR3 is TGTGCCAGCAGCACAGGGACAAGGACACACCAAGAGACCCAGTACTTC.

The chain employs TRBV2 and TRBJ2-2; D is perhaps TRBD2 (6 bases). V lost 6 bases and J 4 bases, leaving 12 bases between the germline ends. The CDR3 consists of 14 residues. Germline CDR1 is SNHLY and CDR2 is FYNNEI. This CDR3 reads CASSWGDRTGELFF. DNA of the CDR3: TGTGCCAGCAGCTGGGGGGACCGCACCGGGGAGCTGTTTTTT. Using reference TRBV2 and TRBJ2-2 for the parts outside the CDR3, the full variable domain is EPEVTQTPSHQVTQMGQEVILRCVPISNHLYFYWYRQILGQKVEFLVSFYNNEISEKSEIFDDQFSVERPDGSNFTLKIRSTKLEDSAMYFCASSWGDRTGELFFGEGSRLTVL.

The chain has TRBV12-5 and TRBJ1-1; 7 positions match TRBD1. V lost 6 bases to trimming and J lost 2 bases; unmatched junction nucleotides: 6. Germline values: CDR1 LGHNT, CDR2 FRNRAP. The CDR3 has 14 amino acids. This CDR3 reads CASGPDRDNTEAFF. As DNA, the CDR3 is TGTGCTAGTGGACCCGACAGGGACAACACTGAAGCTTTCTTT.